This passage covers 15 T cell receptor beta chains from one sample sequenced in a study of blood T cells in healthy people across ages. Alongside a J-beta primer mix, a sample-barcoded 5' primer served in a second PCR lasting roughly 6 to 11 cycles. Each CDR3 protein is one row after TCRdb ran MiXCR on the 5' RACE reads. The table records around 600,000 distinct CDR3 sequences, around 48% of them present only once. The sequenced sample consisted of blood. The receptors derive from an elderly man in good health.

J is TRBJ2-4 and V is TRBV7-2; D might be TRBD1 (5 bases). The CDR3 spans 13 residues. CDR1 is SGHTA, CDR2 FQGNSA, per germline. The V gene lost 2 bases and the J gene lost 13 bases, with 15 bases spanning the gap. CDR3 DNA: TGTGCCAGCAGCTTACAGGGTGGGAAATGGCAGTACTTC. It codes for CASSLQGGKWQYF.

The V call is TRBV15, the J call TRBJ1-2, with a weak D call TRBD1 (5 bases). Trimming stripped 0 bases from V and 0 bases from J, with 11 bases between. Germline-derived CDR1 and CDR2 are LNHNV and YYDKDF (reference sequence). The CDR3 extends over 16 amino acids. CDR3 amino acids: CATSRDRQRANYGYTF. As DNA, the CDR3 is TGTGCCACCAGCAGAGATCGACAGCGAGCTAACTATGGCTACACCTTC.

This chain uses TRBV3-1 with TRBJ2-7, with 8 bases fitting TRBD1. The closer fit of TRBJ2-5 to the DNA end suggests the J call may be wrong. Germline V gives CDR1 LGHDT, CDR2 YNNKEL (reference sequence). The CDR3 contains 16 residues. CDR3 bases: TGTGCCAGCAGCCAAGGCCAGGGGGCCGTCAGAAAGACCCAGTACTTC. It is translated as CASSQGQGAVRKTQYF.

This clonotype has a handful of counts. The chain employs TRBV6-6 and TRBJ1-5; tentative D call: TRBD1 (6 bases). The CDR3 runs to 15 residues. Germline values: CDR1 MNHNY, CDR2 SVGAGI (reference sequence). V lost 6 bases and J lost 2, with 14 bases in between. CDR3 DNA sequence: TGTGCCAGCAGGGAAAGGGGGGTAGGCAATCAGCCCCAGCATTTT. It yields the protein CASRERGVGNQPQHF.

The chain carries TRBV7-2 and TRBJ2-7; 9 positions match TRBD2. J lost 7 bases, V lost 2 bases, and 6 bases had no gene match. CDR3 length: 14 residues. CDR1 and CDR2 from the germline V gene are SGHTA and FQGNSA. CDR3 DNA: TGTGCCAGCAGCTTAATTGGGACTAGCCCTGAGCAGTACTTC. It codes for CASSLIGTSPEQYF.

The CDR3: CASSGTGGEYGYTF. The DNA of the CDR3 is TGTGCCAGCAGCGGGACAGGGGGCGAGTATGGCTACACCTTC. The chain is built from TRBV12-3 or TRBV12-4 and TRBJ1-2, with 12 bases identical to TRBD1. This CDR3 is built from 14 residues. The V gene end was trimmed by 6 bases and the J gene end by 5 bases; junction bases not matched to a gene: 4.

This clonotype occurred a few times. The gene calls are TRBV7-9 and TRBJ2-3; D possibly corresponds to TRBD2 (5 bases). Trimming removed 5 bases from V and 5 bases from J, with 26 bases in between. CDR1 is SEHNR and CDR2 is FQNEAQ in the germline V gene (reference sequence). This CDR3 has 18 residues. CDR3 bases: TGTGCCAGCAGCCCACCCCCGAGCTCAGAGGGAAAAGAAGATACGCAGTATTTT. Its translation: CASSPPPSSEGKEDTQYF.

J is TRBJ2-3 and V is TRBV7-8; D possibly corresponds to TRBD2 (5 bases). Germline CDR1 and CDR2: SGHVS and FQNEAQ. Trimming shortened V by 8 bases and J by 0 bases, and 15 bases separated the two germline ends. This CDR3 contains 15 residues. The CDR3 here is CASLRGGGSTDTQYF. CDR3 sequence (DNA): TGTGCCAGCCTCCGGGGTGGCGGAAGCACAGATACGCAGTATTTT.

This clonotype was picked up a small number of times. The chain couples TRBV27 to TRBJ2-7; perhaps TRBD1 as D (6 bases). V lost 2 bases, J lost 1 base, and 6 bases lay in between. CDR1 is MNHEY and CDR2 is SMNVEV in the germline V gene (reference sequence). This CDR3 comprises 13 residues. The CDR3 loop is CASSLRGSYEQYF. The CDR3 nucleotides read TGTGCCAGCAGTTTAAGGGGGTCCTACGAGCAGTACTTC.

This chain uses TRBV4-3 with TRBJ2-3, with D perhaps given as TRBD1 or TRBD2 (5 bases each). Germline CDR1 is LGHNA and CDR2 is YSLEER. With 4 bases removed from V and 5 bases from J, the gap between germline ends came to 16 bases. This CDR3 is 15 amino acids long. The CDR3 reads CASSRGVGGGDTQYF. The CDR3 region has the DNA TGCGCCAGCAGCCGCGGAGTAGGTGGGGGAGATACGCAGTATTTT.

The chain couples TRBV18 to TRBJ2-5; 8 nucleotides align to TRBD1. CDR3 length equals 14 residues. J was trimmed by 3 bases and V by 4 bases; bases with no gene match: 4. CDR1 and CDR2 from the germline V gene are KGHSH and LQKENI. CDR3: CASSRGTGEETQYF. The CDR3 bases are TGTGCCAGCTCACGCGGGACAGGAGAAGAGACCCAGTACTTC.

CDR3: CSAIYGEKLFF. The CDR3 bases are TGCAGTGCTATCTATGGTGAAAAACTGTTTTTT. The chain combines TRBV20-1 with TRBJ1-4; D remains ambiguous. Trimming took 4 bases from V and 7 from J, leaving 7 bases between them. This CDR3 comprises 11 residues. Per the germline V gene, CDR1 is DFQATT and CDR2 is SNEGSKA (reference sequence).

This chain connects TRBV27 to TRBJ2-5, with 9 bases fitting TRBD2. CDR3 size: 18 residues. The V gene's germline CDR1 is MNHEY and CDR2 SMNVEV (reference sequence). With V trimmed by 2 bases and J by 5 bases, 15 bases remained unmatched. CDR3 coding DNA: TGTGCCAGCAGTTTAGGGAGGGGAGTAGCGGGAGATCCGGAGACCCAGTACTTC. It translates to CASSLGRGVAGDPETQYF.

This clonotype was seen a handful of times. The chain combines TRBV20-1 with TRBJ2-3; 7 nucleotides align to TRBD1. CDR1 DFQATT and CDR2 SNEGSKA come from the germline V gene (reference sequence). The trim removed 7 bases at V and 8 bases at J, leaving 18 bases unmatched. This CDR3 spans 15 amino acids. CDR3 DNA sequence: TGCAGTGTTCCAAACACAGGGGCCGGCGATGGTACGCAGTATTTT. Translated, it gives CSVPNTGAGDGTQYF.

The chain links TRBV7-9 to TRBJ2-7; possible D gene TRBD1, 6 bases. Germline V lookup: CDR1 SEHNR, CDR2 FQNEAQ (reference sequence). This CDR3 region has 14 residues. V was pared by 1 base and J by 3 bases, with 10 bases between. CDR3 residues: CASSLGGHSYEQYF. CDR3 sequence (DNA): TGTGCCAGCAGCTTAGGGGGACATAGCTACGAGCAGTACTTC.